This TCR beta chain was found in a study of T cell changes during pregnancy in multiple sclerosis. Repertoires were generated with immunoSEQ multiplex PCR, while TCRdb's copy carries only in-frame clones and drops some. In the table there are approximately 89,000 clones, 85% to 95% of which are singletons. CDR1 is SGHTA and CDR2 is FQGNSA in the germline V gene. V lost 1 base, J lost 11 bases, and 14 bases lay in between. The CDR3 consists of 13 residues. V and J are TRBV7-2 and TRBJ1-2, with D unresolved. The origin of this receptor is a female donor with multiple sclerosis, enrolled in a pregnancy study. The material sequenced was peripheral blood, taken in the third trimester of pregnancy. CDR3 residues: CASSLGGSGTYTF. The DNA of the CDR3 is TGTGCCAGCAGCTTAGGAGGATCCGGTACATACACCTTC.